This paragraph reports one TCR beta chain. These data originate in a study of T cell changes during pregnancy in multiple sclerosis. Germline CDR1 is MNHNS and CDR2 is SASEGT. The CDR3 has 13 amino acids. The ends were cut back, 0 bases at V and 6 bases at J, with 9 bases in the middle. The repertoire was sequenced with immunoSEQ multiplex PCR; TCRdb's copy has only in-frame clones and lacks some. The repertoire includes tens of thousands of clones, about 92% of them detected once, and approximately 1.9% sits in the top ten. This chain connects TRBV6-1 to TRBJ2-7; perhaps TRBD1 as D (5 bases). The receptor was isolated from a female donor with multiple sclerosis, enrolled in a pregnancy study. This sample comprised peripheral blood, obtained in the second trimester of pregnancy. CDR3 nucleotide sequence: TGTGCCAGCAGTGAAGCAGGGGCTGGCGAGCAGTACTTC. This translates into CASSEAGAGEQYF.